The TCR beta chain described here comes from a study of metastatic and nonmetastatic thyroid tumors. The germline V gene encodes CDR1 SGHRS and CDR2 YFSETQ. V dropped 3 bases and J dropped 3 bases, with 16 bases sitting between them. This CDR3 is 15 amino acids long. This clone was seen repeatedly, ten times or more. MiXCR reprocessed the PCR reads for TCRdb. This sample has around 30,000 clones, with 15% to 20% found just once. No patient had received any treatment before thyroid surgery. The chain carries TRBV5-1 and TRBJ2-7; D perhaps matches TRBD1 (6 bases). The sequenced sample was blood. The source is a female donor with papillary thyroid cancer or a benign thyroid nodule (not recorded which). Some clones in this sample may be carry-over from other donors' samples. This CDR3 is CASSWGVGTSYEQYF. The CDR3 bases are TGCGCCAGCAGCTGGGGCGTAGGGACAAGCTACGAGCAGTACTTC.